One sample yielded the 13 T cell receptor beta chains listed below, sequenced in a study of tumor and adjacent non-tumor tissue in lung cancer. This sample's RNA came from whole unsorted tissue. Three rounds of nested PCR, following a modified ARM-PCR protocol, produced the TCRbeta library. TCRdb re-derived calls from the multiplex PCR reads in MiXCR, one entry per CDR3 protein. Of under 95,000 distinct CDR3 sequences detected, 61% appear once; the ten largest clones hold around 14%. Sequencing used lung tumor tissue. These receptors were collected from a man in his 70s with non-small cell lung cancer.

Worth noting for this clonotype: An end of the junction differs from the germline gene, which may be a read error. The V and J genes are TRBV29-1 and TRBJ2-1, with 7 positions matching TRBD2. The V gene's germline CDR1 is SQVTM and CDR2 ANQGSEA. The CDR3 length is 13 residues. The CDR3 DNA is TGCAGCATCGGACTAGGAGCCTACAATGAGCTGTTCTTC. Translation gives CSIGLGAYNELFF.

In the case of this clonotype: A read error may account for a junction end that differs from germline. The rearrangement links TRBV6-1 to TRBJ2-7, with TRBD2 matching 9 bases. The CDR3 has 13 residues. Germline CDR1 and CDR2: MNHNS and SASEGT. CDR3 sequence reads: CVSSGGSSYEQHF. CDR3 DNA: TGTGTCAGCAGCGGGGGGAGCTCCTACGAGCAGCACTTC.

On this clonotype: This may stem from a read error, because a much larger clone lies one nucleotide away. The CDR3 end shows no conserved phenylalanine or tryptophan, and so a read error is likely. The genes are TRBV12-3 or TRBV12-4 and TRBJ2-6; D call uncertain. Trimming cost V 7 bases and J 0 bases, with 7 bases left between them. This CDR3 has 14 amino acids. CDR3 sequence: CASKQNSGANVLTI. CDR3 nucleotides: TGTGCCAGCAAACAGAACTCTGGGGCCAACGTCCTGACTATC.

CDR3 nucleotide sequence: TGTGCCAGCAGCTTTGGGACAGACGGCTCTGAAGCTTTCTTT. Translated, it gives CASSFGTDGSEAFF. The chain links TRBV11-2 to TRBJ1-1, with TRBD1 matching 7 bases. The CDR3 is 14 residues long. Per germline, CDR1 SGHAT and CDR2 FQNNGV. V lost 3 bases and J lost 6; bases outside the gene matches: 7. The full variable domain, completed using reference TRBV11-2 and TRBJ1-1, is EAGVAQSPRYKIIEKRQSVAFWCNPISGHATLYWYQQILGQGPKLLIQFQNNGVVDDSQLPKDRFSAERLKGVDSTLKIQPAKLEDSAVYLCASSFGTDGSEAFFGQGTRLTVV.

This clonotype was counted ten times or more. The rearrangement uses TRBV29-1 and TRBJ2-5, with TRBD1 matching 7 bases. The CDR3 consists of 12 residues. The V and J ends lost 8 bases and 2 bases, in that order; junction bases with no gene match: 5. Germline V gives CDR1 SQVTM, CDR2 ANQGSEA. CDR3 protein: CSTRTGQETQYF. As DNA, the CDR3 is TGCAGCACCCGGACAGGACAAGAGACCCAGTACTTC.

V and J are TRBV5-8 and TRBJ2-1; D might be TRBD1 (6 bases). In germline, CDR1 is SGHTS, CDR2 YDEGEE. With 5 bases removed from V and 1 base from J, the gap between germline ends came to 13 bases. CDR3 length equals 15 residues. The CDR3 loop reads CASSSRQESYNEQFF. In DNA, the CDR3 is TGTGCCAGCAGTAGCAGACAGGAGTCCTACAATGAGCAGTTCTTC. The complete variable domain, with remaining parts taken from reference TRBV5-8 and TRBJ2-1, reads EAGVTQSPTHLIKTRGQQATLRCSPISGHTSVYWYQQALGLGLQFLLWYDEGEERNRGNFPPRFSGRQFPNYSSELNVNALELEDSALYLCASSSRQESYNEQFFGPGTRLTVL.

This chain joins TRBV5-4 and TRBJ2-5, with D maybe TRBD1 (6 bases). Trimming took off 4 bases at V and 4 bases at J, with 17 bases between the two ends. The CDR3 is 15 amino acids. CDR1 and CDR2 from the germline V gene are SGHNT and YYREEE (reference sequence). CDR3 region: CASSRVYRAGETQYF. CDR3 coding DNA: TGTGCCAGCAGCCGAGTGTACAGGGCGGGAGAGACCCAGTACTTC.

The chain combines TRBV29-1 with TRBJ1-1; D may be TRBD1 (5 bases). Deletions cut 8 bases from V and 11 bases from J, with 18 bases between. There are 11 residues in the CDR3. Per germline, CDR1 SQVTM and CDR2 ANQGSEA. CDR3 nucleotide sequence: TGCAGCCTTGGCCCCAGGGTGGGTGCTTTCTTT. Translating gives CSLGPRVGAFF.

This clonotype was counted many times. The chain is built from TRBV20-1 and TRBJ1-5; D call uncertain. This CDR3 is built from 14 residues. Germline CDR1 is DFQATT and CDR2 is SNEGSKA (reference sequence). V lost 5 bases to trimming and J lost 6 bases, with 17 bases between them. This CDR3 is CSARYGHRGQPQHF. The CDR3 DNA is TGCAGTGCTCGATACGGCCACAGAGGTCAGCCCCAGCATTTT.

This clonotype was observed many times. The rearrangement uses TRBV29-1 and TRBJ2-2; TRBD2 matches 13 bases. Germline lookup yields CDR1 SQVTM and CDR2 ANQGSEA. The CDR3 contains 14 residues. The ends lost 7 bases at V and 6 bases at J; junction bases unmatched: 5. Here the CDR3 DNA reads TGCAGCGCCGGGACTAGCGGGACCGCCGGGGAGCTGTTTTTT. Its protein product is CSAGTSGTAGELFF.

This clonotype was detected only once. The chain employs TRBV5-1 and TRBJ2-3; D may match TRBD1 or TRBD2 (5 bases each). Germline assignment: CDR1 SGHRS and CDR2 YFSETQ. The ends were cut back, 5 bases at V and 3 bases at J, with 16 bases in the middle. The CDR3 runs 15 residues. The CDR3 coding sequence is TGCGCCAGCAGTCGCCAGAGGGGCGGAACAGATACGCAGTATTTT. As protein: CASSRQRGGTDTQYF.

A note on this clonotype: Just one base apart from a much larger clone, this may be a read error. The chain couples TRBV6-5 to TRBJ2-5; 8 positions match TRBD1. Germline loops: CDR1 MNHEY, CDR2 SVGAGI. The CDR3 runs 14 residues. J gave up 5 bases and V 5 bases, and 7 bases lay outside the gene matches. In DNA, the CDR3 is TGTGCCAGCAGTCGCCAGGGGGCGAGGGAGACCCAGTACTTC. This codes for CASSRQGARETQYF.

This clonotype was found a few times. Here the CDR3 DNA reads TGTGCCAGCTCACTTATAATGAACACTGAAGCTTTCTTT. Residues: CASSLIMNTEAFF. V and J are TRBV18 and TRBJ1-1; D remains ambiguous. V shed 4 bases and J shed 0 bases, with 6 bases lying between them. CDR3 length: 13 amino acids. Per the germline V gene, CDR1 is KGHSH and CDR2 is LQKENI.